Listed here are 8 T cell receptor beta chains from one sample, sequenced in a study of Graves' ophthalmopathy and Graves' hyperthyroidism. Amplified TCR beta CDR3 regions were obtained using RNA transcripts as template. RT-PCR with HTBI primers came first, then second-round multiplex PCR. TCRdb itself ran the multiplex PCR reads through MiXCR, one entry per CDR3 protein. The data contain some 370,000 distinct CDR3 sequences, about a sixth of them seen just once; the ten biggest clones take up 2.4%. The specimen was peripheral blood. Receptors originate from an adult woman with stable Graves' hyperthyroidism.

This clonotype was detected ten times or more. The chain joins TRBV19 to TRBJ1-1; maybe TRBD1 (6 bases). Germline loops: CDR1 LNHDA, CDR2 SQIVND (reference sequence). Trimming shortened V by 2 bases and J by 0 bases, and 10 bases separated the two germline ends. This CDR3 is 15 amino acids long. The CDR3 sequence: CASSIRTELNTEAFF. DNA for the CDR3: TGTGCCAGTAGTATAAGGACAGAATTGAACACTGAAGCTTTCTTT. The full variable domain, with the rest looked up from reference TRBV19 and TRBJ1-1, is DGGITQSPKYLFRKEGQNVTLSCEQNLNHDAMYWYRQDPGQGLRLIYYSQIVNDFQKGDIAEGYSVSREKKESFPLTVTSAQKNPTAFYLCASSIRTELNTEAFFGQGTRLTVV.

This clonotype has ten or more counts. The chain carries TRBV5-1 and TRBJ1-1; weak D call: TRBD1 (5 bases). The CDR3 is made up of 14 amino acids. Trimming stripped 2 bases from V and 0 bases from J, with 8 bases between. Germline V gene data show CDR1 as SGHRS and CDR2 as YFSETQ. Written as DNA, the CDR3 is TGCGCCAGCAGCTTATCGGGGCTGAACACTGAAGCTTTCTTT. Translated: CASSLSGLNTEAFF. Together with reference TRBV5-1 and TRBJ1-1, the CDR3 gives the full variable domain: KAGVTQTPRYLIKTRGQQVTLSCSPISGHRSVSWYQQTPGQGLQFLFEYFSETQRNKGNFPGRFSGRQFSNSRSEMNVSTLELGDSALYLCASSLSGLNTEAFFGQGTRLTVV.

The V gene is TRBV3-1, the J gene TRBJ1-2; the match to TRBD1 covers 7 bases. The CDR3 length is 18 residues. Losses at the gene ends were 3 bases for V and 0 bases for J; bases not matched to a gene: 13. Per germline, CDR1 LGHDT and CDR2 YNNKEL (reference sequence). The CDR3 is CASSHLGQGGPANYGYTF. Written as DNA, the CDR3 is TGTGCCAGCAGCCATCTGGGGCAGGGGGGTCCAGCTAACTATGGCTACACCTTC.

This clonotype was counted ten times or more. The chain employs TRBV5-1 and TRBJ2-7; D gene unclear. The CDR3 loop spans 13 amino acids. Trimming left V 2 bases short and J 1 base short, with 7 bases between. CDR1 is SGHRS and CDR2 is YFSETQ in the germline V gene. CDR3 DNA: TGCGCCAGCAGCTTAAGGATTTCCTACGAGCAGTACTTC. Translated: CASSLRISYEQYF.

This clonotype came up a few times. A much larger clone sits a single nucleotide away, making a read error possible. The chain carries TRBV20-1 and TRBJ2-5; 7 bases align to TRBD1. The CDR3 covers 13 residues. CDR1 is DFQATT and CDR2 is SNEGSKA in the germline V gene (reference sequence). The CDR3 loop reads CSARPTGEETKYF. Here the CDR3 DNA reads TGCAGTGCTAGGCCTACAGGGGAAGAGACCAAGTACTTC.

Many counts were recorded for this clonotype. The V gene is TRBV12-3 or TRBV12-4, the J gene TRBJ2-7; D not certain. The CDR3 extends over 14 amino acids. V dropped 7 bases and J dropped 3 bases, with 16 bases sitting between them. CDR3 amino acids: CASTPPGSRYEQYF. The CDR3 nucleotides are TGTGCCAGCACTCCCCCGGGCAGCCGCTACGAGCAGTACTTC.

This chain's CDR3 is CSARGTGEVMREQYF. In DNA, the CDR3 is TGCAGTGCTAGAGGTACAGGGGAAGTTATGCGCGAGCAGTACTTC. This chain uses TRBV20-1 with TRBJ2-7; TRBD1 matches at 7 bases. CDR1 and CDR2 from the germline V gene are DFQATT and SNEGSKA (reference sequence). CDR3 length: 15 amino acids. Trimming took 1 base from V and 6 from J; bases not matched to a gene: 12.

This clonotype was recorded many times. The chain links TRBV28 to TRBJ1-5; 8 bases are shared with TRBD1. V was pared by 7 bases and J by 4 bases, with 3 bases of the junction left unmatched. This CDR3 has 13 residues. CDR1 and CDR2 from the germline V gene are MDHEN and SYDVKM. The CDR3 DNA sequence: TGTGCCAGCACCCGGGACAGGAATCAGCCCCAGCATTTT. Encoded protein: CASTRDRNQPQHF.